This T cell receptor (beta chain) was captured in a study of cytomegalovirus exposure and HLA in healthy donors. The overall study: For the approximately 360 genotyped donors, 65% to 90% fell within the Caucasian-associated ancestry cluster.

PCR primers comprised 60 Vbeta and 13 Jbeta primers. Produced via immunoSEQ multiplex PCR; TCRdb's table is partial and in-frame only. The data hold about 150,000 clones, with 65% to 80% observed a single time. Overall study results and limits: In an earlier analysis, in 540 or so donors, most V segments appeared productive either ~90% or ~30% of the time.

Notes on this clone: Its cognate antigen is unknown.

The CDR3 runs 18 residues. The J segment lost 1 base and the V segment lost 1 base, leaving 13 bases of the junction unmatched. Germline V gene data show CDR1 as MNHEY and CDR2 as SMNVEV (reference sequence). The sequence came from a male donor in good health and CMV-seronegative. The V and J genes are TRBV27 and TRBJ2-7; 7 positions agree with TRBD1. Sequences were obtained from PBMCs. CDR3 residues: CASSLWTGGARGSYEQYF. The CDR3 DNA follows: TGTGCCAGCAGTTTATGGACAGGCGGAGCACGGGGATCCTACGAGCAGTACTTC.